This is a list of T cell receptor beta chains from one sample in a study of blood T cell repertoires in COVID-19. Data came from immunoSEQ multiplex PCR; TCRdb stores just in-frame clones and leaves some out. The sample has hundreds of thousands of clones; more than 80% are singletons. The specimen sequenced was PBMCs or T cells enriched from blood (not recorded which). The receptors originated from a woman aged 18-29 years who had recovered from COVID-19. Both conserved end residues are part of each CDR3. D genes are given only for firm matches. Size values are once, few and many counts, or a class for expanded clones, and some rows have none.

V gene: TRBV28; D gene: TRBD1; J gene: TRBJ1-5; clone size: -; CDR3 protein: CASSATGNQPQHF; CDR3 DNA: TGTGCCAGCAGTGCGACAGGGAATCAGCCCCAGCATTTT
V gene: TRBV7-8; D gene: TRBD1; J gene: TRBJ2-7; clone size: -; CDR3 protein: CASSSNRGTYEQYF; CDR3 DNA: TGTGCCAGCAGCTCAAACAGGGGAACCTACGAGCAGTACTTC
V gene: TRBV12-2; D gene: -; J gene: TRBJ2-7; clone size: -; CDR3 protein: CASRSTDSPKAEQYF; CDR3 DNA: TGTGCAAGTCGCTCTACCGACAGCCCCAAGGCCGAGCAGTACTTC
V gene: TRBV2; D gene: -; J gene: TRBJ1-6; clone size: few; CDR3 protein: CASSPGSYNSPLHF; CDR3 DNA: TGTGCCAGCAGCCCAGGATCCTATAATTCACCCCTCCACTTT
V gene: TRBV4-1; D gene: TRBD1; J gene: TRBJ1-1; clone size: -; CDR3 protein: CASSQRPGTGWDTEAFF; CDR3 DNA: TGCGCCAGCAGCCAACGCCCAGGGACAGGGTGGGATACTGAAGCTTTCTTT
V gene: TRBV19; D gene: -; J gene: TRBJ2-3; clone size: once; CDR3 protein: CASSIEVLGDTQYF; CDR3 DNA: TGTGCCAGTAGTATTGAGGTCCTGGGAGATACGCAGTATTTT
V gene: TRBV12-3/TRBV12-4; D gene: TRBD2; J gene: TRBJ2-1; clone size: -; CDR3 protein: CATSGVFYNEQFF; CDR3 DNA: TGTGCCACTAGCGGGGTTTTCTACAATGAGCAGTTCTTC
V gene: TRBV18; D gene: TRBD1; J gene: TRBJ1-1; clone size: few; CDR3 protein: CASSPKGMGTGITEAFF; CDR3 DNA: TGTGCCAGCTCACCAAAAGGTATGGGGACAGGGATTACTGAAGCTTTCTTT
V gene: TRBV11-3; D gene: TRBD1; J gene: TRBJ1-1; clone size: -; CDR3 protein: CASSHGQGNTEAFF; CDR3 DNA: TGTGCCAGCAGCCACGGACAGGGTAACACTGAAGCTTTCTTT
V gene: TRBV9; D gene: TRBD1; J gene: TRBJ1-1; clone size: -; CDR3 protein: CASSVGTGGDEAFF; CDR3 DNA: TGTGCCAGCAGCGTGGGGACAGGGGGAGATGAAGCTTTCTTT
V gene: TRBV10-2; D gene: -; J gene: TRBJ2-5; clone size: once; CDR3 protein: CASRFAGRKETQYF; CDR3 DNA: TGCGCCAGCCGTTTTGCGGGGAGGAAAGAGACCCAGTACTTC
V gene: TRBV29-1; D gene: TRBD1; J gene: TRBJ2-3; clone size: -; CDR3 protein: CSVEGGQGIVTTSQYF; CDR3 DNA: TGCAGCGTTGAAGGGGGACAGGGGATTGTGACAACCTCGCAGTATTTT
V gene: TRBV5-1; D gene: TRBD1; J gene: TRBJ2-2; clone size: -; CDR3 protein: CASSDTGTGTGELFF; CDR3 DNA: TGCGCCAGCAGCGACACCGGGACAGGGACCGGGGAGCTGTTTTTT
V gene: TRBV6-5; D gene: -; J gene: TRBJ2-1; clone size: -; CDR3 protein: CASSFGIGLSNEQFF; CDR3 DNA: TGTGCCAGCAGTTTTGGAATTGGACTATCCAATGAGCAGTTCTTC
V gene: TRBV7-2; D gene: -; J gene: TRBJ1-1; clone size: -; CDR3 protein: CASSLRSRGSRAFF; CDR3 DNA: TGTGCCAGCAGCTTGAGGTCCCGGGGGTCACGAGCTTTCTTT
V gene: TRBV14; D gene: -; J gene: TRBJ1-1; clone size: -; CDR3 protein: CASSPPGGRYTEAFF; CDR3 DNA: TGTGCCAGCAGCCCTCCGGGGGGTCGGTACACTGAAGCTTTCTTT
V gene: TRBV12-3/TRBV12-4; D gene: -; J gene: TRBJ2-1; clone size: -; CDR3 protein: CASSFRNEQFF; CDR3 DNA: TGTGCCAGCAGCTTCAGAAATGAGCAGTTCTTC
V gene: TRBV28; D gene: -; J gene: TRBJ1-4; clone size: -; CDR3 protein: CASGGGRGDEKLFF; CDR3 DNA: TGTGCCAGTGGAGGAGGGAGGGGGGATGAAAAACTGTTTTTT
V gene: TRBV6-5; D gene: -; J gene: TRBJ2-6; clone size: -; CDR3 protein: CVSSYGLSGANVLTF; CDR3 DNA: TGTGTCAGCAGTTACGGGCTCTCTGGGGCCAACGTCCTGACTTTC
V gene: TRBV20-1; D gene: -; J gene: TRBJ2-2; clone size: -; CDR3 protein: CSASFGNTGELFF; CDR3 DNA: TGCAGTGCTAGTTTCGGGAACACCGGGGAGCTGTTTTTT
V gene: TRBV11-2; D gene: -; J gene: TRBJ1-2; clone size: -; CDR3 protein: CASTPNGGGLYGYTF; CDR3 DNA: TGTGCCAGCACACCCAACGGGGGAGGGCTATATGGCTACACCTTC
V gene: TRBV5-1; D gene: TRBD2; J gene: TRBJ2-1; clone size: -; CDR3 protein: CASSLAGTSSYNEQFF; CDR3 DNA: TGCGCCAGCAGCTTGGCCGGGACTAGCTCCTACAATGAGCAGTTCTTC
V gene: TRBV6-4; D gene: TRBD1; J gene: TRBJ2-1; clone size: -; CDR3 protein: CASSDDRGFEQFF; CDR3 DNA: TGTGCCAGCAGTGACGACAGGGGATTTGAGCAGTTCTTC
V gene: TRBV10-3; D gene: TRBD1; J gene: TRBJ1-5; clone size: -; CDR3 protein: CAIRQGSNQPQHF; CDR3 DNA: TGTGCCATCAGACAGGGGAGCAATCAGCCCCAGCATTTT
V gene: TRBV28; D gene: TRBD1; J gene: TRBJ1-2; clone size: -; CDR3 protein: CASSTRDRGEYGYTF; CDR3 DNA: TGTGCCAGCAGCACCCGGGACAGGGGCGAGTATGGCTACACCTTC
V gene: TRBV11-2; D gene: TRBD1; J gene: TRBJ2-3; clone size: -; CDR3 protein: CASSSYRGVSTDTQYF; CDR3 DNA: TGTGCCAGCAGTTCCTACAGGGGGGTAAGCACAGATACGCAGTATTTT